Listed here is a single TCR beta chain. The clone's antigen remains unknown. Base quality data are lacking; no much larger clone is found one base away. The data were taken from a study of PD-L1 blockade in urothelial cancer (TCRdb year 2017). Notes on the research overall: Therapy was started around 2014 for all patients, and atezolizumab 1,200 mg was administered intravenously every 3 weeks. About 85% of the roughly 29 patients were males with bladder-origin urothelial cancer, and about 60% of the roughly 29 reported a prior smoking history. An ECOG performance status of 0 or 1 was recorded for the patients, and 0 to 3 prior chemotherapy regimens had been received by the patients. Blood samples were analyzed at 3 weeks after treatment start (second dose) and at 6 weeks after treatment start. Blood samples gave a median of around 130,000 T cells and tens of thousands of unique TCRs, with a median clonality of about 0.078. The study was an exploratory multi-omic analysis of somatic, immune and clinical correlates of response to PD-L1 blockade with atezolizumab in urothelial cancer. Pretreatment tumor samples and matched peripheral blood, collected serially before and after atezolizumab treatment, underwent TCR sequencing. Progression-free survival longer than 6 months counted as durable clinical benefit, and TCR features were additionally tested against both progression-free and overall survival. Whole exome sequencing and RNA sequencing of pretreatment tumors were performed alongside TCR sequencing in the same patients. Several patients achieved durable clinical benefit and some 20 did not. Pretreatment blood TCR-seq was available for around 29 patients, at least one posttreatment blood collection was obtained for about 25 patients, and tumor TCR-seq was available for about 25 patients. The investigation overall reported the following: At 3 weeks after the start of treatment, tumor-associated TCR clones in peripheral blood had expanded more in patients with durable benefit (n of about 20, p = 0.022). A pretreatment peripheral blood TCR clonality below the median was linked to improved progression-free and overall survival. Because of the small sample size (n ≈ 27) and the many exploratory analyses performed, the results are intended to be regarded as hypothesis-generating.

The germline V gene supplies CDR1 SGHTA and CDR2 FQGTGA. V sheds 1 base and J sheds 2 bases, leaving 3 bases between their ends. The CDR3, from cysteine to phenylalanine, totals 13 residues. Only the CDR3 portion is preserved as DNA: 39 bases, with reading frame beginning at the first base. A total of under 30 patients with locally advanced or metastatic urothelial carcinoma, treated at Memorial Sloan Kettering on a trial protocol, made up the cohort. Peripheral blood mononuclear cells were collected pretreatment and during treatment, at between 1 and 8 total time points per patient. The Qiagen DNeasy Blood extraction kit was used to purify genomic DNA from total PBMCs and tumor samples. PBMCs were collected pretreatment and during treatment, and were isolated and stored as previously described. Synthetic TCR analog templates were spiked into each PCR so that absolute template abundance could be estimated from read counts. TCRbeta CDR3 regions were amplified from genomic DNA with bias-controlled V and J gene primers using the immunoSEQ assay. Sequencing of rearranged TCRbeta segments was done at approximately 20X coverage. As for the original processing: Clustering was used to correct sequencing errors, and CDR3s were annotated against IMGT to assign V, D and J genes. Out-of-frame and stop-codon sequences were excluded, and only productive TCRbeta rearrangements were used in downstream analyses. Clonality was calculated as one minus the Shannon entropy normalized by the log of the number of unique productive sequences. Fisher's exact test with Benjamini-Hochberg correction, using a cutoff of adjusted p below 0.01, was how clones that differed between time points or between blood and tumor were identified. Held by TCRdb, this immuneACCESS table contains in-frame sequences only and omits some clones. Under half of the omission traces to an unresolved V gene where checked; the cause of the rest is unknown. V, J and clone size are taken as reported in that table, and D and trimming were inferred from the DNA itself. The sample includes approximately 70,000 clones, with approximately 88% observed a single time. Jointly, the top ten make up approximately 3.5% of the sample.

This receptor chain uses TRBV7-3 and TRBJ1-5, with the D segment identity uncertain. This TCR was recovered from a man between 60 and 75 years old with urothelial cancer. Here the sequenced sample was PBMCs, taken around atezolizumab (anti-PD-L1) treatment. The encoded CDR3 is CASSLRRNQPQHF. The DNA reads TGTGCCAGCAGCTTAAGGCGCAATCAGCCCCAGCATTTT.